This T cell receptor (beta chain) was retrieved from a study of T-cell memory formation after mild COVID-19 (dated by TCRdb to about 2021). Regarding the complete study: TCR sequence clusters from the two donors were found to be largely donor specific. Two young, previously healthy adult volunteers, one female and one male, were included in the cohort. Longitudinal TCRalpha and TCRbeta repertoire sequencing tracked T-cell clones expanding and contracting after mild COVID-19 in a couple of donors.

The paper's findings and limits, for the study overall: The study covered only a couple of mild cases, and larger cohorts including severe cases with pre-infection samples were considered necessary. Contracting CD4+ clones turned up mainly in the CM and EM memory subsets, whereas EMRA was where CD8+ clones were enriched. The second-wave clones that peaked on day 37 were not confirmed to be SARS-CoV-2 specific. Clones that contracted from day 15 to 85 showed balanced CD4/CD8 phenotypes, whereas a second wave of clones that expanded from day 15 to 37 leaned towards CD4+. Some responding clones were detected in pre-infection memory, which suggested that pre-existing cross-reactive memory T cells had joined the SARS-CoV-2 response.

PBMCs were isolated by Ficoll-Paque density gradient centrifugation. For sequencing, an Illumina NovaSeq 6000 was employed. TCRalpha and TCRbeta cDNA libraries were constructed by 5'RACE with constant-segment primers, with sample barcodes and unique molecular identifiers being introduced. RNA was extracted from every sample with Trizol reagent. Libraries were amplified in two PCR steps, with a second sample barcode and Illumina TruSeq adapters added in the second step. Sequencing of the libraries was done on an Illumina NovaSeq, producing 2 x 150 bp paired-end reads. In the source study's methods: Demultiplexing of reads and collapsing into UMI-guided consensus sequences were performed with migec v1.2.7. Using mixcr v2.1.11, the UMI consensuses were aligned to TRA and TRB V and J templates and assembled into clonotypes. Expanded or contracted clonotypes were those called significant by both edgeR and NoisET, with noise models trained on biological replicates. edgeR calls used a false discovery rate-adjusted p below 0.01 and a log2 fold-change threshold of 1. As an exploratory analysis of dynamics, max-normalized trajectories of the 1000 most abundant clonotypes were examined with PCA combined with hierarchical clustering. Separately sequenced CD4+ and CD8+ repertoires were used to assign a CD4 or CD8 phenotype to each responding clone. TCRdb reworked the public reads: Q25 trimming with fastp, MiXCR clone assembly, productive beta chains retained. Entries are consolidated by CDR3 protein sequence, retaining the most common genes and DNA. TCRdb, not the original authors, processed these V and J calls. Within this sample are hundreds of thousands of distinct CDR3 sequences, with 12% to 15% of them counted one time only. The ten most abundant clones make up about 20% of the sample.

Details on this clonotype: The specificity of this receptor is unknown. Base qualities are not recorded, but no much larger clone differs from it by a single base.

The receptor's source is a man in his late teens or twenties who had mild COVID-19 (a few samples of this study predate the infection). The sample titles of this study are shuffled in the database, so cell type and time point are left out; the donor was told from shared clones. Material: PBMCs or a T cell subset sorted from them (not recorded which).

The nucleotides read TGTGCCACCCTAGCGGGGGGGGGATTTTACGAGCAGTACTTC. This yields the protein CATLAGGGFYEQYF. The chain is encoded by TRBV10-3 joined to TRBJ2-7, and TRBD2 aligns with 12 junction nucleotides. Sequences ENHRY (CDR1) and SYGVKD (CDR2) are obtained from the germline V gene. V is trimmed back by 10 bases and J by 4 bases, and the junction contains 8 bases that no gene match accounts for. From cysteine to phenylalanine, the CDR3 is 14 amino acids long. This entry keeps only the CDR3 DNA: 42 bases, framed from base 1.